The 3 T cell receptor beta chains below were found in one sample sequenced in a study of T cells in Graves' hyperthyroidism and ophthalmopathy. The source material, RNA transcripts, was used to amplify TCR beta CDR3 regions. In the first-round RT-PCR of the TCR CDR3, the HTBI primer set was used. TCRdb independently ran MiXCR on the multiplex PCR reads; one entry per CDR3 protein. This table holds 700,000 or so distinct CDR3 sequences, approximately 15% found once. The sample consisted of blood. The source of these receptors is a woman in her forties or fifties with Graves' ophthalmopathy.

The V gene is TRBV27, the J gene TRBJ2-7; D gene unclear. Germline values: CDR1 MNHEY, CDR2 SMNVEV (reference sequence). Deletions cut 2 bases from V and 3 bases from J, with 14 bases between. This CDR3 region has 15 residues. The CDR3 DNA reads TGTGCCAGCAGTTTAGATCGGCTAAGTCTCTACGAGCAGTACTTC. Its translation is CASSLDRLSLYEQYF.

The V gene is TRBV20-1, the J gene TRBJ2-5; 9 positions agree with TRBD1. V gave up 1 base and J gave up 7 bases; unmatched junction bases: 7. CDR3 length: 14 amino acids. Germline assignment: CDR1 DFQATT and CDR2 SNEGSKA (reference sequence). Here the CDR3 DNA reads TGCAGTGCTAGAGGGACAGGGGATGGCGTGACCCAGTACTTC. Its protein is CSARGTGDGVTQYF.

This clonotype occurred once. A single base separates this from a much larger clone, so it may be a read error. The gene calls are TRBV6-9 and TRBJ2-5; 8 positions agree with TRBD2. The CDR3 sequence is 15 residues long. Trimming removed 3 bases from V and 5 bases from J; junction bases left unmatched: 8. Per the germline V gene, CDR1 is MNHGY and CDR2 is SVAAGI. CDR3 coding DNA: TGTGCCAGCAGTTACGGAGCGGGAGACGGGGAGACCCAGTACTTC. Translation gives CASSYGAGDGETQYF.